This T cell receptor beta chain was sequenced in a study of Graves' ophthalmopathy and Graves' hyperthyroidism. General study results and limits: Blood also harbored most expanded thyroid clonotypes above 0.001 frequency.

This CDR3 is 17 amino acids long. V lost 6 bases, J lost 1 base, and 8 bases stayed unmatched. CDR1 MNHNY and CDR2 SVGAGI come from the germline V gene (reference sequence). Amplification from RNA transcripts yielded the TCR beta CDR3 regions. The library came from an HTBI-primed first-round RT-PCR and a second-round multiplex PCR. TCRdb recomputed calls from the multiplex PCR reads with MiXCR, one row per CDR3 protein. This table holds 500,000 to 600,000 distinct CDR3 sequences, 35% to 40% found once. This clonotype was counted at least ten times. The antigen is not known. Other autoimmune diseases, uncontrolled infections, pregnancy or lactation ruled patients out of participation.

This TCR derives from an adult man with Graves' hyperthyroidism. The rearrangement links TRBV6-6 to TRBJ1-6, with 8 bases that match TRBD1. Material for sequencing was peripheral blood or thyroid tissue (not recorded which). CDR3 DNA: TGTGCCAGCAGCTCCGGACAGGGAGCGTCCTATAATTCACCCCTCCACTTT. Its protein product is CASSSGQGASYNSPLHF.